This is a list of T cell receptor beta chains from one sample in a study of a mutant IDH1 vaccine in newly diagnosed glioma. Sequencing used immunoSEQ multiplex PCR; TCRdb keeps in-frame clones, though not all of them. The data show 110,000 or so clones, roughly 88% seen once. These receptors' antigens are unknown. The source material was PBMCs, sampled from a glioma patient whose treatment included an IDH1 peptide vaccine. The receptors come from a woman in her fifties or sixties with glioma. The CDR3 runs from the conserved cysteine through the conserved F or W. A D gene is named only where the DNA matches it firmly. Clone size is shown for a subset of rows, as once, few, many or a class of expanded clone.

v_gene	abundance	j_gene	d_gene	CDR3nt	CDR3aa
TRBV7-9	-	TRBJ2-1	-	TGTGCCAGCAGCCCTAACTATGGCAGGGACGACAATGAGCAGTTCTTC	CASSPNYGRDDNEQFF
TRBV18	-	TRBJ2-6	TRBD1	TGTGCCAGCTCACCGGACAGGGCTGGGGCCAACGTCCTGACTTTC	CASSPDRAGANVLTF
TRBV15	-	TRBJ2-3	-	TGTGCCACCAGCAGAGATTGGGATACGCAGTATTTT	CATSRDWDTQYF
TRBV18	-	TRBJ2-7	TRBD1	TGTGCCAGCTCCCCCCCCGGGACAGCCTCCTACGAGCAGTACTTC	CASSPPGTASYEQYF
TRBV27	-	TRBJ1-4	TRBD1	TGTGCCAGCAGTTTGGTTCCGTCGGACAGGTTGACTAATGAAAAACTGTTTTTT	CASSLVPSDRLTNEKLFF
TRBV5-8	-	TRBJ2-5	-	TGTGCCAGCAGCTTGTCCATGGAGACCCAGTACTTC	CASSLSMETQYF
TRBV15	-	TRBJ1-4	TRBD1	TGTGCCACCAGCAGCCGGACAGGGGGAAATGAAAAACTGTTTTTT	CATSSRTGGNEKLFF
TRBV5-1	-	TRBJ2-1	TRBD2	TGCGCCAGCAGCTTGTCTAGCGGGAGGTTAGGCAATGAGCAGTTCTTC	CASSLSSGRLGNEQFF
TRBV7-3	-	TRBJ2-3	TRBD2	TGTGCCAGCAGCCCGTCTAGCGGGGGTGGGGGAGATACGCAGTATTTT	CASSPSSGGGGDTQYF
TRBV11-2	-	TRBJ2-1	-	TGTGCCAGCAGCCAGGCCTCCTACAATGAGCAGTTCTTC	CASSQASYNEQFF
TRBV14	-	TRBJ2-3	TRBD2	TGTGCCAGCAGCCAACCAATCGGGAGGGGCCCGGGCTCAGATACGCAGTATTTT	CASSQPIGRGPGSDTQYF
TRBV12-5	-	TRBJ1-5	-	TGTGCTAGTGCCCTAGGGTCGACAGGTAATCAGCCCCAGCATTTT	CASALGSTGNQPQHF
TRBV7-3	-	TRBJ1-5	TRBD1	TGTGCCAGCAGCTTAACAGGGGGCTGGCCCCAGCATTTT	CASSLTGGWPQHF
TRBV10-3	-	TRBJ2-6	-	TGTGCCATCAATTCAGGGGCTGGGGCCAACGTCCTGACTTTC	CAINSGAGANVLTF
TRBV27	-	TRBJ2-3	-	TGTGCCAGCAGTCGATCCTTGGGGGAGCTGACAGATACGCAGTATTTT	CASSRSLGELTDTQYF
TRBV6-4	-	TRBJ2-7	TRBD2	TGTGCCAGACGACTAGCGGGAGGGAACGGGGCCTACGAGCAGTACTTC	CARRLAGGNGAYEQYF
TRBV4-1	once	TRBJ2-3	-	TGCGCCAGCAGCCAAGACTCCGGGGATACGCAGTATTTT	CASSQDSGDTQYF
TRBV5-6	-	TRBJ2-5	TRBD2	TGTGCCAGCAGCTTTGAAGCGGGACTAGCGGGAGTTGAGACCCAGTACTTC	CASSFEAGLAGVETQYF
TRBV28	-	TRBJ1-1	TRBD1	TGTGCCACCGACAGGGGGCAAACTGAAGCTTTCTTT	CATDRGQTEAFF
TRBV28	-	TRBJ1-3	TRBD1	TGTGCCAGCTACGACAGGGCCTCTGGAAACACCATATATTTT	CASYDRASGNTIYF
TRBV6-5	once	TRBJ1-6	-	TGTGCCAGCAGGGGGCCCCCGGGAGAGGCTTCACCCCTCCACTTT	CASRGPPGEASPLHF